Listed here are 26 T cell receptor beta chains from one sample, sequenced in a study of blood T cell repertoires in COVID-19. Produced via immunoSEQ multiplex PCR; TCRdb's table is partial and in-frame only. The repertoire consists of tens of thousands of clones, with 88% occurring once and the leading ten covering 7% to 8%. Sequencing was done on a sample of peripheral blood. The receptors come from a man between 70 and 80 years old with acute or convalescent COVID-19.

The chain joins TRBV5-1 to TRBJ2-1; 9 nucleotides align to TRBD1. The CDR3 covers 17 residues. After removal of 4 bases from V and 5 bases from J, the junction contained 13 bases not matched to a gene. Per germline, CDR1 SGHRS and CDR2 YFSETQ. The CDR3 loop is CASSRTGDLSRNNEQFF. DNA of the CDR3: TGCGCCAGCAGCCGGACAGGGGACCTCTCCCGCAACAATGAGCAGTTCTTC.

The J gene is TRBJ1-1, the V gene TRBV29-1; 7 bases line up with TRBD1. Germline CDR1 reads SQVTM; CDR2 reads ANQGSEA. Germline trimming cut 4 bases from V and 3 bases from J; bases unmatched to any gene: 5. CDR3 size: 13 residues. CDR3: CSVGQGGYTEAFF. DNA for the CDR3: TGCAGCGTTGGACAGGGAGGTTACACTGAAGCTTTCTTT.

The rearrangement links TRBV2 to TRBJ2-2; 10 nucleotides match TRBD2. The germline gives CDR1 SNHLY, CDR2 FYNNEI. CDR3 length equals 17 residues. J was trimmed by 6 bases and V by 0 bases; bases with no gene match: 7. The CDR3 nucleotides read TGTGCCAGCAGTGAAGCGGGTAGCGGGGGGACCTCCGGGGAGCTGTTTTTT. Translating it yields CASSEAGSGGTSGELFF.

V is TRBV7-9 and J is TRBJ2-7; 8 positions agree with TRBD1. V trimming: 1 base; J trimming: 3 bases; junction bases outside the gene matches: 2. This CDR3 has 14 amino acids. Germline CDR1 is SEHNR and CDR2 is FQNEAQ (reference sequence). CDR3 DNA: TGTGCCAGCAGCTTAGGCGGGACAGGCTACGAGCAGTACTTC. It yields the protein CASSLGGTGYEQYF.

The V call is TRBV7-2, the J call TRBJ2-4; a possible D gene is TRBD2 (5 bases). The CDR3 loop spans 13 amino acids. In germline, CDR1 is SGHTA, CDR2 FQGNSA. Trimming left V 3 bases short and J 9 bases short, with 12 bases between. The CDR3 DNA sequence: TGTGCCAGCAGCTTCGCCGGAGAGGGCATTCAGTACTTC. This codes for CASSFAGEGIQYF.

The V and J genes are TRBV24-1 and TRBJ1-1; 9 bases match TRBD1. V was pared by 2 bases and J by 3 bases, with 9 bases of the junction left unmatched. The V gene's germline CDR1 is KGHDR and CDR2 SFDVKD. This CDR3 has 17 residues. The CDR3 DNA is TGTGCCACCAGTGATTCGGGGACAGGGAGGGGGTACACTGAAGCTTTCTTT. Encoded protein: CATSDSGTGRGYTEAFF.

The V call is TRBV28, the J call TRBJ2-7; 9 nucleotides match TRBD2. Germline lookup yields CDR1 MDHEN and CDR2 SYDVKM. V shed 3 bases and J 3 bases; nucleotides not matched to a gene: 3. The CDR3 is 14 amino acids. As DNA, the CDR3 is TGTGCCAGCAGTTTCGGACTAGCGCTCTACGAGCAGTACTTC. Its protein product is CASSFGLALYEQYF.

The chain uses TRBV20-1 and TRBJ1-2, with D possibly matching TRBD1 (5 bases). Trimming left V 8 bases short and J 6 bases short, with 10 bases between. In germline, CDR1 is DFQATT, CDR2 SNEGSKA (reference sequence). The CDR3 is 10 amino acids. This CDR3 reads CSSGSHGYTF. The CDR3 nucleotides read TGCAGTTCAGGGTCCCATGGCTACACCTTC.

This chain connects TRBV29-1 to TRBJ2-1, with D tentatively TRBD2 (6 bases). CDR3 length: 19 amino acids. Trimming removed 5 bases from V and 3 bases from J, with 29 bases in between. Germline CDR1 reads SQVTM; CDR2 reads ANQGSEA. CDR3 protein: CSVPNEDSGIAEIYNEQFF. CDR3 sequence (DNA): TGCAGCGTTCCAAACGAGGACTCCGGGATAGCGGAGATCTACAATGAGCAGTTCTTC.

The chain has TRBV5-4 and TRBJ2-7; D gene ambiguous. The germline V gene encodes CDR1 SGHNT and CDR2 YYREEE (reference sequence). The CDR3 runs 13 residues. V lost 4 bases and J 0 bases, leaving 8 bases between the germline ends. CDR3 amino acids: CASSGGGSYEQYF. CDR3 DNA sequence: TGTGCCAGCAGCGGTGGCGGCTCCTACGAGCAGTACTTC.

Only one count was recorded for this clone. The chain employs TRBV15 and TRBJ1-2; D is possibly TRBD1 (5 bases). Germline-derived CDR1 and CDR2 are LNHNV and YYDKDF (reference sequence). Trimming took 6 bases from V and 2 from J, leaving 10 bases between them. The CDR3 has 13 amino acids. The CDR3 reads CATRGGGNYGYTF. CDR3 sequence (DNA): TGTGCCACCAGAGGTGGGGGGAACTATGGCTACACCTTC. The variable domain in full, with the rest retrieved from reference TRBV15 and TRBJ1-2, is DAMVIQNPRYQVTQFGKPVTLSCSQTLNHNVMYWYQQKSSQAPKLLFHYYDKDFNNEADTPDNFQSRRPNTSFCFLDIRSPGLGDTAMYLCATRGGGNYGYTFGSGTRLTVV.

This chain joins TRBV28 and TRBJ2-1, with 7 bases aligning to TRBD2. The CDR3 is made up of 15 amino acids. V lost 4 bases to trimming and J lost 3 bases; unmatched junction nucleotides: 6. Germline V gene sequence: CDR1 MDHEN, CDR2 SYDVKM. CDR3 coding DNA: TGTGCCAGCAGTTCAACTAGCGCCTACTACAATGAGCAGTTCTTC. The encoded protein is CASSSTSAYYNEQFF.

The CDR3 nucleotides read TGTGCCAGCAGTATGACAGGGGATGAGCAGTTCTTC. It codes for CASSMTGDEQFF. This chain joins TRBV28 and TRBJ2-1; 8 bases line up with TRBD1. Trimming at V came to 5 bases and at J to 8 bases, leaving 2 bases not matched to a gene. The CDR3 extends over 12 amino acids. Germline-derived CDR1 and CDR2 are MDHEN and SYDVKM.

The V and J genes are TRBV6-6 and TRBJ2-3; TRBD1 is a possible D gene (6 bases). Trimming took 2 bases from V and 0 from J, leaving 9 bases between them. CDR3 length: 15 amino acids. The germline gives CDR1 MNHNY, CDR2 SVGAGI (reference sequence). CDR3 nucleotides: TGTGCCAGCAGTTACAGGGGGTCAAGCACAGATACGCAGTATTTT. Protein sequence: CASSYRGSSTDTQYF.

The chain carries TRBV7-2 and TRBJ2-3; the D gene is possibly TRBD2 (6 bases). V gave up 2 bases and J gave up 5 bases, with 11 bases separating them. The CDR3 has 14 residues. The germline V gene encodes CDR1 SGHTA and CDR2 FQGNSA. The CDR3 sequence: CASSLTGDKDTQYF. DNA of the CDR3: TGTGCCAGCAGCTTAACGGGAGACAAAGATACGCAGTATTTT.

The chain is built from TRBV10-3 and TRBJ2-1; TRBD2 matches at 11 bases. The junction had 7 bases not matched to a gene; V was cut back by 4 bases and J by 8 bases. The germline gives CDR1 ENHRY, CDR2 SYGVKD. CDR3 length equals 15 residues. The CDR3 sequence: CAISGEIAGGHEQFF. The CDR3 coding sequence is TGTGCCATCAGTGGGGAAATAGCGGGGGGGCATGAGCAGTTCTTC.

V usage is TRBV18 and J usage is TRBJ2-3; perhaps TRBD2 as D (6 bases). Germline CDR1 reads KGHSH; CDR2 reads LQKENI. The CDR3 runs to 12 residues. Trimming removed 3 bases at V and 12 bases at J, with 13 bases between. In DNA, the CDR3 is TGTGCCAGCTCACCCGGGACTGAAACACAGTATTTT. Its protein product is CASSPGTETQYF.

The chain is built from TRBV14 and TRBJ1-5; 7 nucleotides agree with TRBD1. V was clipped by 3 bases and J by 0 bases; unmatched bases: 20. The CDR3 totals 21 residues. Germline V lookup: CDR1 SGHDN, CDR2 FVKESK. The CDR3 nucleotides are TGTGCCAGCAGCCATTTGGGGGTAACAGGGGCCTCTTTCAATAGCAATCAGCCCCAGCATTTT. Protein sequence: CASSHLGVTGASFNSNQPQHF.

The chain couples TRBV2 to TRBJ1-5, with 7 bases identical to TRBD1. CDR1 and CDR2 from the germline V gene are SNHLY and FYNNEI. This CDR3 region has 14 residues. V dropped 3 bases and J dropped 5; count of bases not matched to a gene: 4. Here the CDR3 reads CASSERTGYQPQHF. CDR3 DNA: TGTGCCAGCAGTGAGAGGACAGGATATCAGCCCCAGCATTTT.

The chain is built from TRBV5-1 and TRBJ2-1, with 9 positions matching TRBD1. V lost 3 bases and J lost 3; bases outside the gene matches: 4. The CDR3 has 15 residues. The germline gives CDR1 SGHRS, CDR2 YFSETQ. CDR3: CASSSQGAIYNEQFF. CDR3 DNA sequence: TGCGCCAGCAGCTCACAGGGGGCGATCTACAATGAGCAGTTCTTC.

The chain combines TRBV2 with TRBJ1-4; the match to TRBD1 covers 9 bases. Germline lookup yields CDR1 SNHLY and CDR2 FYNNEI. The CDR3 consists of 14 residues. The V gene end was trimmed by 6 bases and the J gene end by 10 bases; junction bases not matched to a gene: 9. CDR3 bases: TGTGCCAGCAGAACAGGGGGCGAGTCTCGAAAACTGTTTTTT. It encodes CASRTGGESRKLFF.

This chain links TRBV4-1 with TRBJ1-4, with 9 bases that match TRBD1. Germline lookup yields CDR1 MGHRA and CDR2 YSYEKL. The CDR3 has 15 residues. With V trimmed by 5 bases and J by 5 bases, 6 bases remained unmatched. The CDR3 region is CASSFTGGGNEKLFF. CDR3 coding DNA: TGCGCCAGCAGCTTCACAGGGGGCGGGAATGAAAAACTGTTTTTT.

The chain links TRBV27 to TRBJ2-1, with D maybe TRBD2 (6 bases). Germline V gene lookup returns CDR1 MNHEY and CDR2 SMNVEV (reference sequence). V was trimmed by 5 bases and J by 3 bases, leaving 14 bases between them. The CDR3 totals 15 residues. DNA for the CDR3: TGTGCCAGCAGTGTAGCGGAAGAAAGCTACAATGAGCAGTTCTTC. Its translation: CASSVAEESYNEQFF.

J is TRBJ2-5 and V is TRBV5-4; D gene ambiguous. The CDR3 runs to 13 residues. The V gene lost 5 bases and the J gene lost 0 bases, with 8 bases spanning the gap. The germline CDR1 and CDR2 sequences are SGHNT and YYREEE (reference sequence). The CDR3 here is CASRDGHQETQYF. The CDR3 nucleotides read TGTGCCAGCAGGGATGGGCACCAAGAGACCCAGTACTTC.

V usage is TRBV6-5 and J usage is TRBJ2-5, with D tentatively TRBD1 (6 bases). The CDR3 covers 13 residues. Germline V gene data show CDR1 as MNHEY and CDR2 as SVGAGI. The V end was cut by 5 bases, the J end by 5 bases, with 12 bases between. This chain's CDR3 is CASSPNRVETQYF. The CDR3 DNA sequence: TGTGCCAGCAGTCCTAACAGGGTCGAGACCCAGTACTTC.

This clone was found once. The chain carries TRBV7-8 and TRBJ1-2; 9 bases fit TRBD1. The ends lost 1 base at V and 8 bases at J; junction bases unmatched: 5. The germline V gene encodes CDR1 SGHVS and CDR2 FQNEAQ. The CDR3 has 14 residues. CDR3 amino acids: CASSLGGTGNGYTF. CDR3 in DNA: TGTGCCAGCAGCTTAGGTGGGACAGGGAACGGCTACACCTTC.